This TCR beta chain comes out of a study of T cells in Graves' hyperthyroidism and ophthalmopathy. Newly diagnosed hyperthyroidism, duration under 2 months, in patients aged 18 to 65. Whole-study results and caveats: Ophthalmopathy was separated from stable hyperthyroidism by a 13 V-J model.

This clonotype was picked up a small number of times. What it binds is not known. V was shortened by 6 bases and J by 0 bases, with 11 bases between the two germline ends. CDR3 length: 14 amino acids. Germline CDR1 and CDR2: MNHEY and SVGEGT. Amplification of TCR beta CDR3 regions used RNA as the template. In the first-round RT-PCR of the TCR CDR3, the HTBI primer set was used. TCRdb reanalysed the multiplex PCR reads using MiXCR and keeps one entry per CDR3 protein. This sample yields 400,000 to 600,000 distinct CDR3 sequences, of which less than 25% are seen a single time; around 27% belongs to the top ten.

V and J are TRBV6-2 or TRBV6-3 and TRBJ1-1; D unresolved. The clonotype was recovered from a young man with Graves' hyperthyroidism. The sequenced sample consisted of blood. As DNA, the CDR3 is TGTGCCAGCAGCCCTGGGAATATGAACACTGAAGCTTTCTTT. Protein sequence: CASSPGNMNTEAFF.